This T cell receptor (beta chain) originates from a study of siplizumab effects on memory and regulatory T cells. To note about this clone: Its target is not known.

Clones were sequenced by immunoSEQ multiplex PCR, and TCRdb holds only the in-frame ones, with some missing. Of about 40,000 clones listed, more than 70% were seen once; the top ten hold less than 0.25%. The V gene lost 3 bases and the J gene lost 3 bases, with 10 bases spanning the gap. The CDR3 covers 14 residues. Germline assignment: CDR1 MRHNA and CDR2 SNTAGT. Broader study findings: There were only a minor fraction of alloreactive clones that mapped to unstimulated subsets. Researchers could not give a naive or memory phenotype to roughly 75-96% of proliferating CD4+ or CD8+ clones.

Unstimulated TEMRA, naive, memory and effector memory subsets were sequenced in three donor pairs. The sequencing sample was made of naive CD4+ T cells sorted from blood. This TCR was sampled from a human donor in good health. The chain carries TRBV6-4 and TRBJ2-3; D is undetermined. The CDR3 DNA follows: TGTGCCAGCAGTGATCTCATTGGAACAGATACGCAGTATTTT. Translated, it gives CASSDLIGTDTQYF.